This record looks at one TCR beta chain sequence and its context. No antigen is known for it. The CDR3 consists of 15 residues. Germline CDR1 and CDR2: SGHRS and YFSETQ. V shed 4 bases, J shed 15 bases, and the junction held 10 bases outside the gene matches. This sample was included in a study of cytomegalovirus exposure and HLA in healthy donors. The study's findings and limits: The investigators catalogued 180 or so TCR beta chains as cytomegalovirus-associated. Later analysis demonstrated an association between a missense DCLRE1C variant and TCR beta V- and J-gene trimming. Several top significant clusters appeared, in a later analysis, to be linked to common viral pathogens.

13 Jbeta primers and 60 Vbeta primers were used for the PCR. Generated by immunoSEQ multiplex PCR, the TCRdb table keeps only in-frame clones and is missing some. The table shows 150,000 to 200,000 clones, with about three quarters occurring only once. The sequence was collected from a woman younger than 45 in good health and CMV-seropositive. The chain couples TRBV5-1 to TRBJ2-1; 16 bases fit TRBD2. The sample consisted of PBMCs. This chain's CDR3 is CASSLETGLAGGWFF. The CDR3 nucleotides read TGCGCCAGCAGCCTAGAGACGGGACTAGCGGGAGGGTGGTTCTTC.